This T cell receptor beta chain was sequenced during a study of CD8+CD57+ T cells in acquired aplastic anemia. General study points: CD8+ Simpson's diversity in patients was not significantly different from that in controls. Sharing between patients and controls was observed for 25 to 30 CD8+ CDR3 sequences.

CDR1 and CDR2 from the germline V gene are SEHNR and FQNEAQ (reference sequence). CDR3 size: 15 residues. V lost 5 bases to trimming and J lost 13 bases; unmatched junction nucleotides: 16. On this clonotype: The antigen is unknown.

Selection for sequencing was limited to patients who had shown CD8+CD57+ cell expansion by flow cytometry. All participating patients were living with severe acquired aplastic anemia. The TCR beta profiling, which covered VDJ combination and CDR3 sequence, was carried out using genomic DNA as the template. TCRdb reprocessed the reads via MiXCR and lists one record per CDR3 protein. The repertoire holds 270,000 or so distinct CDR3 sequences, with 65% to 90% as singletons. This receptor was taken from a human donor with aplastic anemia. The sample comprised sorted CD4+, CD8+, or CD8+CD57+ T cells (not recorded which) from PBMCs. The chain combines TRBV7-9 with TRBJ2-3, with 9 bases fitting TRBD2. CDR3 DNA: TGTGCCAGCAGCGTCGAGACTAGCGGAATAGGCACGGAGTATTTT. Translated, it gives CASSVETSGIGTEYF.